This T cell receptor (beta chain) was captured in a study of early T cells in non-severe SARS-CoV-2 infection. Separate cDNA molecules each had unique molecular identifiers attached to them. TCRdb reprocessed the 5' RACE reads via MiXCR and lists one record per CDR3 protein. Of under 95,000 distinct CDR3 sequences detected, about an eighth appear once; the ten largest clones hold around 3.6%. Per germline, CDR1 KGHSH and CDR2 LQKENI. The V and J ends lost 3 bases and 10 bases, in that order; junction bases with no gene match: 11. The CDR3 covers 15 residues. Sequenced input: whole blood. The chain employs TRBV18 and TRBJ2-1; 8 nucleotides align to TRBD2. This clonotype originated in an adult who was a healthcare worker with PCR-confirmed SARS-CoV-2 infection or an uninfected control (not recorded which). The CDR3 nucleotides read TGTGCCAGCTCACCGTCGGGAGGGCCTTTTTACGAGCAGTTCTTC. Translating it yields CASSPSGGPFYEQFF. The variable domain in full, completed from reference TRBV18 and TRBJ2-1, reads NAGVMQNPRHLVRRRGQEARLRCSPMKGHSHVYWYRQLPEEGLKFMVYLQKENIIDESGMPKERFSAEFPKEGPSILRIQQVVRGDSAAYFCASSPSGGPFYEQFFGPGTRLTVL.